These T cell receptor beta chains were read from a single sample in a study of regulatory T cells in long-lasting Graves disease. TCRdb passed the multiplex PCR reads through MiXCR, listing each CDR3 protein once. Of hundreds of thousands of distinct CDR3 sequences listed, 15% to 20% are singletons. The same data also contributed to another study, on T cells in Graves' hyperthyroidism and ophthalmopathy.

The sample here was peripheral blood mononuclear cells (PBMCs), taken at new diagnosis, from a patient treated with antithyroid drugs. The receptor set was obtained from a man aged 18 to 35 with Graves disease. Each CDR3 is given with its conserved first and last residue. A D gene is named only where the DNA matches it firmly. A clone size is listed for some rows: how often the clone was seen (once, few, many), or a class if it is expanded.

j_call clone_size v_call cdr3_length d_call cdr3_aa
TRBJ2-7 many TRBV10-1 18 TRBD2 CASSDGLAGGPFLYEQYF
TRBJ2-7 few TRBV3-1 16 TRBD2 CASSKGLGGSGYEQYF
TRBJ1-1 many TRBV27 14 . CASKSPGAQIEAFF
TRBJ1-6 . TRBV20-1 16 TRBD1 CSARDRDRGVNSPLHF
TRBJ2-7 many TRBV20-1 12 . CSASGGTYEQYF
TRBJ2-7 . TRBV3-1 20 TRBD2 CASSSRQGTSGSQGFGEQYF
TRBJ2-7 many TRBV7-9 15 TRBD2 CASSFLGGTPYEQYF
TRBJ1-5 . TRBV6-1 14 . CATDRGSFNQPQHF
TRBJ1-1 many TRBV20-1 13 . CSAPREVNTEAFF
TRBJ2-1 . TRBV4-1 16 TRBD2 CASSQFTAGEDNEQFF
TRBJ1-5 . TRBV7-2 14 . CASSPLAGYQPQHF
TRBJ1-4 few TRBV28 14 . CASSSGRANEKLFF
TRBJ1-6 few TRBV2 13 . CASSSSYNSPLHF
TRBJ2-5 many TRBV3-1 15 TRBD2 CASSISGRGEETQYF
TRBJ2-5 many TRBV30 14 . CAWTSGGAQETQYF
TRBJ2-1 many TRBV5-1 16 TRBD2 CASSLAGTTEGNEQFF
TRBJ2-1 few TRBV24-1 15 . CATSDPRASYNEQFF
TRBJ2-7 many TRBV7-9 17 TRBD1 CASSSISGTGGLYEQYF
TRBJ1-1 many TRBV15 14 . CATSRRGSGTEAFF
TRBJ2-5 few TRBV2 13 . CASLGSVQETQYF
TRBJ2-5 many TRBV12-3/TRBV12-4 14 . CASSPGRRYETQYF
TRBJ2-1 . TRBV7-9 12 TRBD2 CASSSSSGEQFF
TRBJ1-2 . TRBV4-1 14 TRBD1 CASSPTRDSYGYTF
TRBJ2-2 many TRBV28 13 . CASRTSSPGELFF
TRBJ1-6 . TRBV19 14 TRBD1 CASKTDRVNSPLHF
TRBJ1-2 many TRBV2 12 . CASRADRKGYTF
TRBJ2-7 few TRBV27 16 . CASSSLPRKGVDEQYF
TRBJ2-3 many TRBV10-3 15 TRBD2 CAISRTSAITDTQYF
TRBJ1-1 . TRBV12-3/TRBV12-4 20 TRBD1 CASSSPRSPGTGGVNTEAFF
TRBJ2-7 . TRBV7-3 13 . CASGGSNLHEQYF
TRBJ1-2 few TRBV27 13 . CASKTRGPYGYTF
TRBJ2-3 . TRBV9 16 . CASSGLGGGGTDTQYF
TRBJ2-5 few TRBV27 14 TRBD2 CASSPPGLAIRLSF
TRBJ1-1 many TRBV3-1 16 TRBD1 CASSPFWDRENTEAFF
TRBJ2-3 . TRBV5-4 14 . CASSFAGYTDTQYF
TRBJ2-1 many TRBV28 16 . CASRTSGSGGYNEQFF
TRBJ1-2 many TRBV2 10 . CASAGDGYTF
TRBJ2-7 few TRBV13 16 TRBD1 CASSPSPGQGDYEQYF
TRBJ2-5 many TRBV2 18 . CARTGWAGPGADQETQYF
TRBJ1-1 . TRBV6-1 13 TRBD1 CASSTTGTAKAFF
TRBJ2-7 many TRBV2 15 . CASRNQARGDYEQYF
TRBJ1-2 few TRBV10-3 13 . CAITPRRDDGYTF
TRBJ2-1 many TRBV2 15 TRBD2 CASSELPGGPGEQFF
TRBJ1-3 . TRBV30 13 . CAWSGSSGNTIYF
TRBJ1-3 few TRBV6-1 16 TRBD1 CASSPRVKGQGDTIYF
TRBJ2-4 . TRBV28 15 TRBD2 CAFQSGGDLTNIQYF
TRBJ2-7 many TRBV28 15 . CASSSPGLGSDEQYF
TRBJ2-1 many TRBV20-1 12 TRBD1 CSADRGHNEQFF
TRBJ2-7 . TRBV20-1 15 TRBD2 CSARGTSGEGYEQYF